This TCR beta chain was captured in a study of blood T cell repertoires in COVID-19. About the research overall: Italy, Spain and the United States were the sources of the convalescent and acute COVID-19 samples.

The study assigned cohorts using participant-reported clinical history. All recovered Cohort 3 donors got two negative PCRs, got clearance, or saw symptom resolution. In the source study's methods: How many nucleated cells were present was estimated from reference gene primer amplification. Sequenced by immunoSEQ multiplex PCR; TCRdb stores in-frame clones only, minus some. Clone size and the V and J calls come from that table; the DNA yielded D and trimming. This sample yields around 280,000 clones, of which around 88% are seen a single time; approximately 5.7% belongs to the top ten. V shed 5 bases and J shed 9 bases, with 14 bases lying between them. Germline values: CDR1 MDHEN, CDR2 SYDVKM. The CDR3 sequence is 13 residues long.

Sequences were obtained from PBMCs or T cells enriched from blood (not recorded which). The gene calls are TRBV28 and TRBJ2-1, with D maybe TRBD2 (5 bases). The source of this sequence is a woman aged 40 to 50 who had recovered from COVID-19. The CDR3 is CASSGGLPAEQFF. The CDR3 coding sequence is TGTGCCAGCAGTGGAGGACTGCCGGCTGAGCAGTTCTTC.